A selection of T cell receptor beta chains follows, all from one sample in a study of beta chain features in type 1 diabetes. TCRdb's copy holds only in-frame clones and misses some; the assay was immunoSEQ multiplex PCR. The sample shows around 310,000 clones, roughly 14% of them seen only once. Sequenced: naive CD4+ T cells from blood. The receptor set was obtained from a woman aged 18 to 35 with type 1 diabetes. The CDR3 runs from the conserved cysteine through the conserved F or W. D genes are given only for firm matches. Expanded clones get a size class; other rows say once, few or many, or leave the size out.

CASSLQGKGETQYF TGTGCCAGCAGCCTGCAGGGAAAGGGGGAGACCCAGTACTTC TRBJ2-5 . TRBV5-4 few
CASGLSDRVQGTQYF TGTGCCAGCGGCCTCTCGGACAGGGTTCAGGGTACCCAGTACTTC TRBJ2-5 TRBD1 TRBV5-4 .
CAWSVSFGTSLNNEQFF TGTGCCTGGAGTGTAAGCTTCGGGACTAGCCTAAACAATGAGCAGTTCTTC TRBJ2-1 TRBD2 TRBV30 .
CATGRDFSYEQYF TGTGCCACGGGTAGGGACTTCTCCTACGAGCAGTACTTC TRBJ2-7 . TRBV6-5 few
CASSSPRDTNQPQHF TGTGCCAGCAGTTCCCCTCGGGACACCAATCAGCCCCAGCATTTT TRBJ1-5 . TRBV27 .
CASSKGGRWNEQFF TGTGCCAGTAGTAAAGGCGGGAGATGGAATGAGCAGTTCTTC TRBJ2-1 TRBD2 TRBV19 few
CSVESSGRAGTDTQYF TGCAGCGTTGAATCTAGCGGGAGGGCCGGTACAGATACGCAGTATTTT TRBJ2-3 TRBD2 TRBV29-1 .
CASRPVLGGRADTQYF TGTGCCAGCAGACCTGTGTTAGGGGGCAGGGCAGATACGCAGTATTTT TRBJ2-3 TRBD1 TRBV28 few
CASSLGTSGSSQYF TGTGCCAGCAGCTTGGGGACTAGCGGGAGTAGTCAGTATTTT TRBJ2-3 TRBD2 TRBV7-2 .
CASSIREYGGELFF TGTGCCAGCAGCATACGGGAGTACGGCGGGGAGCTGTTTTTT TRBJ2-2 . TRBV21-1 .
CASSPQGFSSYNEQFF TGTGCCAGCTCACCTCAGGGTTTCAGCTCCTACAATGAGCAGTTCTTC TRBJ2-1 . TRBV18 .
CASSLGAASYEQYF TGTGCCAGCAGCTTAGGTGCGGCTTCCTACGAGCAGTACTTC TRBJ2-7 . TRBV7-8 few
CASSSTGRNTEAFF TGTGCCAGCTCCTCGACAGGGCGGAACACTGAAGCTTTCTTT TRBJ1-1 TRBD1 TRBV2 .
CAILAGRAPQETQYF TGTGCCATTTTGGCCGGGAGGGCCCCCCAAGAGACCCAGTACTTC TRBJ2-5 TRBD2 TRBV28 .
CASSLGGSWTGELFF TGTGCCAGCAGCTTGGGAGGGAGTTGGACCGGGGAGCTGTTTTTT TRBJ2-2 . TRBV5-5 .
CASSLEGPARAFF TGTGCCAGCAGCTTGGAGGGGCCCGCCCGAGCTTTCTTT TRBJ1-1 . TRBV5-4 .
CASSQGTGDYGYTF TGTGCCAGCTCACAAGGGACAGGGGACTATGGCTACACCTTC TRBJ1-2 TRBD1 TRBV18 few
CASTGWDRVSHGELFF TGTGCCAGCACGGGTTGGGACAGGGTCAGTCACGGGGAGCTGTTTTTT TRBJ2-2 TRBD1 TRBV28 few
CASSLWGAYEQYF TGCGCCAGCAGCTTGTGGGGCGCCTACGAGCAGTACTTC TRBJ2-7 . TRBV5-1 .
CASSRTSGLFSGANVLTF TGTGCCAGCAGCCGGACTAGCGGACTGTTCTCTGGGGCCAACGTCCTGACTTTC TRBJ2-6 TRBD2 TRBV7-8 .
CASSLTGTGTYGYTF TGTGCCAGCAGCTTGACCGGGACAGGGACCTATGGCTACACCTTC TRBJ1-2 TRBD1 TRBV7-3 few
CASNGQGARRGNQPQHF TGTGCCAGTAATGGACAGGGGGCGCGTAGGGGCAATCAGCCCCAGCATTTT TRBJ1-5 TRBD1 TRBV19 .
CASSPRGMVPSSYEQYF TGTGCCAGTAGTCCCCGTGGCATGGTTCCGTCTTCCTACGAGCAGTACTTC TRBJ2-7 . TRBV19 .
CSGVRGIGTEAFF TGCAGCGGGGTCAGGGGGATAGGCACTGAAGCTTTCTTT TRBJ1-1 TRBD1 TRBV29-1 few
CASSTGLDNEQFF TGTGCCAGTAGTACAGGGTTGGACAATGAGCAGTTCTTC TRBJ2-1 . TRBV19 .
CSVEDRTGGRTFF TGCAGCGTTGAAGATCGGACGGGTGGGAGAACTTTCTTT TRBJ1-1 . TRBV29-1 few
CASSPLAGFTDTQYF TGTGCCAGCAGCCCCCTAGCGGGATTCACAGATACGCAGTATTTT TRBJ2-3 TRBD2 TRBV9 once
CASSMRDRNYGYTF TGTGCCAGTAGTATGAGGGACAGGAACTATGGCTACACCTTC TRBJ1-2 TRBD1 TRBV19 few
CAWSVRDFGTQYF TGTGCCTGGAGTGTACGTGACTTTGGGACCCAGTACTTC TRBJ2-5 . TRBV30 few
CASSRGGAVKPQHF TGCGCCAGCAGTCGGGGCGGGGCCGTTAAGCCCCAGCATTTT TRBJ1-5 . TRBV23-1 .
CASSQIATGATNEKLFF TGCGCCAGCAGCCAGATCGCGACAGGCGCAACTAATGAAAAACTGTTTTTT TRBJ1-4 . TRBV4-1 few
CASSLTGLVSTDTQYF TGTGCCAGCAGTTTAACGGGACTAGTTAGCACAGATACGCAGTATTTT TRBJ2-3 TRBD2 TRBV28 few
CASSYSPSGLYNEQFF TGTGCCAGCAGTTACTCCCCCAGCGGACTTTACAATGAGCAGTTCTTC TRBJ2-1 . TRBV6-5 few
CASSLSRRLAVNEQFF TGTGCCAGCAGCTTAAGTCGTCGACTAGCGGTCAATGAGCAGTTCTTC TRBJ2-1 TRBD2 TRBV7-6 .
CASSPLRTVLGYTF TGTGCCAGCTCACCGCTCCGGACAGTACTTGGCTACACCTTC TRBJ1-2 . TRBV18 few
CASSPGTSGSYNEQFF TGTGCCAGCAGCCCCGGGACTAGCGGGAGTTACAATGAGCAGTTCTTC TRBJ2-1 TRBD2 TRBV5-5 .
CASSRSGTSLETQYF TGCGCCAGCAGCCGGTCCGGGACTAGCTTAGAGACCCAGTACTTC TRBJ2-5 TRBD2 TRBV5-1 .
CASSLSWARDYGYTF TGCGCCAGCAGCTTGTCGTGGGCGAGGGACTATGGCTACACCTTC TRBJ1-2 . TRBV5-1 few
CASSQDSSWGGEKLFF TGTGCCAGCAGCCAAGATAGCTCCTGGGGAGGAGAAAAACTGTTTTTT TRBJ1-4 . TRBV4-2 few
CASSLGGYGYTF TGTGCCAGCAGCTTAGGAGGCTATGGCTACACCTTC TRBJ1-2 . TRBV11-1 once
CASSETGGWDEQFF TGTGCCAGCAGTGAGACAGGGGGCTGGGATGAGCAGTTCTTC TRBJ2-1 TRBD1 TRBV6-1 .
CASSPRTSGRTSEQYF TGTGCCAGCAGTCCTCGGACTAGCGGGAGGACCAGCGAGCAGTACTTC TRBJ2-7 TRBD2 TRBV27 few
CASSSRQGRSYGYTF TGTGCCAGCAGCTCCAGACAGGGCCGGTCCTATGGCTACACCTTC TRBJ1-2 TRBD1 TRBV11-2 .
CASSPGTSGPDEQYF TGTGCCAGCAGCCCCGGGACTAGCGGTCCCGACGAGCAGTACTTC TRBJ2-7 TRBD2 TRBV7-8 .
CASSSTGQETQYF TGTGCCAGCAGCTCCACGGGTCAAGAGACCCAGTACTTC TRBJ2-5 . TRBV7-7 .
CATDRQKLYGYTF TGTGCCACCGACAGACAAAAGCTCTATGGCTACACCTTC TRBJ1-2 . TRBV28 few
CASSPRGTLNNTEAFF TGTGCCAGCAGCCCCAGGGGGACCCTAAACAACACTGAAGCTTTCTTT TRBJ1-1 TRBD1 TRBV7-9 .
CASSLARGRTRERGYNDGQFF TGTGCCAGCAGCTTAGCTAGAGGCAGGACCCGCGAGCGGGGGTACAATGATGGGCAGTTCTTC TRBJ2-1 TRBD2 TRBV7-8 .
CSVPGTGRMETQYF TGCAGCGTGCCCGGGACAGGGAGGATGGAGACCCAGTACTTC TRBJ2-5 TRBD1 TRBV29-1 many
CASSLVRDRDTDTQYF TGTGCCAGCAGCTTGGTTAGGGACAGGGACACAGATACGCAGTATTTT TRBJ2-3 TRBD1 TRBV5-4 .